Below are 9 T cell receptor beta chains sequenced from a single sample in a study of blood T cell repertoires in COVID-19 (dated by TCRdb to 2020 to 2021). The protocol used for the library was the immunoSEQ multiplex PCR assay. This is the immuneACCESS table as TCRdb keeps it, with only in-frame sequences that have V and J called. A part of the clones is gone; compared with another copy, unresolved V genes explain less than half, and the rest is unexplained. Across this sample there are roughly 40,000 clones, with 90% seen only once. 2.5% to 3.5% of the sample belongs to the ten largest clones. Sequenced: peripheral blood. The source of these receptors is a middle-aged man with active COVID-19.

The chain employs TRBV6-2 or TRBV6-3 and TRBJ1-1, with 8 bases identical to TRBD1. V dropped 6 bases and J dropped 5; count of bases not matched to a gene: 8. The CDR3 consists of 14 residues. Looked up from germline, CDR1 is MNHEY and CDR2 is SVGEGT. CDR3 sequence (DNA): TGTGCCAGCAGCGACAGGGGTGGACCTACTGAAGCTTTCTTT. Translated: CASSDRGGPTEAFF.

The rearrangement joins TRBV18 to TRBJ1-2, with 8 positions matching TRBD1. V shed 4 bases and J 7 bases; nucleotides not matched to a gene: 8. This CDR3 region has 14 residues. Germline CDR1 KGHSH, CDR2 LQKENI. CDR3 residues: CASSLPDRGGGYTF. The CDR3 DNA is TGTGCCAGCTCACTCCCCGACAGGGGTGGTGGCTACACCTTC.

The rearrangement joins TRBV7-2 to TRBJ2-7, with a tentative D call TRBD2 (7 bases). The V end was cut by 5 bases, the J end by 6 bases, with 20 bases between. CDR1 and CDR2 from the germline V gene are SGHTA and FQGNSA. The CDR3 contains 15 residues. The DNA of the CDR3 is TGTGCCAGCAGCAACTACAGGGAGGGTGGTAGCGAGCAGTACTTC. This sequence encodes CASSNYREGGSEQYF.

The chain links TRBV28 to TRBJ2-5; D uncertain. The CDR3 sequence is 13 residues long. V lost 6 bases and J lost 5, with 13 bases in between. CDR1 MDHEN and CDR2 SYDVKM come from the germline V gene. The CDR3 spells CASSAPAVETQYF. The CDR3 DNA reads TGTGCCAGCAGCGCTCCGGCGGTGGAGACCCAGTACTTC.

The CDR3 DNA sequence: TGTGCCAGCAGCTTATTACAGGGAGCTAACTATGGCTACACCTTC. Translating it yields CASSLLQGANYGYTF. The chain recombines TRBV11-2 with TRBJ1-2, with D tentatively TRBD1 (6 bases). CDR1 and CDR2 from the germline V gene are SGHAT and FQNNGV. The V and J ends lost 2 bases and 0 bases respectively, with 10 bases between them. This CDR3 region has 15 residues.

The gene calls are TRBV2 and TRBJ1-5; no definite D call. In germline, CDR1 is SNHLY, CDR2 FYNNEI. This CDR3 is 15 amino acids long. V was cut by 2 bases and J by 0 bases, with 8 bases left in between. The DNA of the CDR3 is TGTGCCAGCAGTGAACAGGCCCGTAGCAATCAGCCCCAGCATTTT. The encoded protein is CASSEQARSNQPQHF. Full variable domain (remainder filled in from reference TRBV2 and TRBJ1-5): EPEVTQTPSHQVTQMGQEVILRCVPISNHLYFYWYRQILGQKVEFLVSFYNNEISEKSEIFDDQFSVERPDGSNFTLKIRSTKLEDSAMYFCASSEQARSNQPQHFGDGTRLSIL.

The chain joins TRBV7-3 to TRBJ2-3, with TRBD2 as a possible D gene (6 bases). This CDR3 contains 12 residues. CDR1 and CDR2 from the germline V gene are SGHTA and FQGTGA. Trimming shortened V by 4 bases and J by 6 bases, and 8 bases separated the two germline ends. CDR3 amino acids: CASSSGGDTQYF. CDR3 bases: TGTGCCAGCAGCTCAGGAGGGGATACGCAGTATTTT.

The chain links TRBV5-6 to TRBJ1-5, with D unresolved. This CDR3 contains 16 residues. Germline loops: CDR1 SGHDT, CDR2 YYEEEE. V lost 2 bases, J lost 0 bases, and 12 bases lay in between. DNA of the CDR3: TGTGCCAGCAGCTTTGGAGGGCTTTATAGCAATCAGCCCCAGCATTTT. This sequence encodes CASSFGGLYSNQPQHF.

In DNA, the CDR3 is TGTGCCAGCAGCCCGAGGGCCCTCGGGGAGACCCAGTACTTC. It encodes CASSPRALGETQYF. This rearrangement joins TRBV9 to TRBJ2-5; weak D call: TRBD2 (5 bases). CDR3 length: 14 residues. In germline, CDR1 is SGDLS, CDR2 YYNGEE. V dropped 4 bases and J dropped 5 bases, with 15 bases sitting between them.